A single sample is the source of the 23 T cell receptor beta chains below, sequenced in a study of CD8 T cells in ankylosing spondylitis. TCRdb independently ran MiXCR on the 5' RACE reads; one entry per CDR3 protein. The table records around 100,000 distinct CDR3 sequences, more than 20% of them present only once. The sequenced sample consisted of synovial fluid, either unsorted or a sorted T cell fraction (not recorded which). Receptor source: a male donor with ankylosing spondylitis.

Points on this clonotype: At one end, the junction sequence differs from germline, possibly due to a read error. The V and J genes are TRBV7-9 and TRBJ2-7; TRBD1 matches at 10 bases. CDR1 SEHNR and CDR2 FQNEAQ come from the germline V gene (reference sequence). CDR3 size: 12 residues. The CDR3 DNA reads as TGTGCCAGCAGCACCGGGACAGGGGTAGTGGGCTTC. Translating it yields CASSTGTGVVGF.

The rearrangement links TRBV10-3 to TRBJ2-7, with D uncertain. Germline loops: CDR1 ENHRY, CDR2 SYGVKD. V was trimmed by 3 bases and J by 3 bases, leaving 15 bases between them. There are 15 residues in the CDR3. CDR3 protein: CAISDTKGRYYEQYV. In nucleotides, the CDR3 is TGTGCCATCAGTGACACCAAGGGCAGATACTACGAGCAGTACGTC.

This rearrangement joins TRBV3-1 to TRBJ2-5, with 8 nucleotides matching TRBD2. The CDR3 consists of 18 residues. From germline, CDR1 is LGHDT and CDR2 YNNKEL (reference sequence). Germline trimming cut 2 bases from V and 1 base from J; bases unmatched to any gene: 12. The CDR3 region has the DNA TGTGCCAGCAGCCAAAATCTACTAGGCGGGAGGATCCAAGAGACCCAGTACTTC. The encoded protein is CASSQNLLGGRIQETQYF.

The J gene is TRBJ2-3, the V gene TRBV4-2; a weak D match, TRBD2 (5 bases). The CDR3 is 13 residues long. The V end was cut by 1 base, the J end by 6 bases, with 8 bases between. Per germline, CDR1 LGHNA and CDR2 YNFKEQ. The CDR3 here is CASSQGRTDTQYF. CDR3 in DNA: TGTGCCAGCAGCCAAGGGAGGACCGATACGCAGTATTTT.

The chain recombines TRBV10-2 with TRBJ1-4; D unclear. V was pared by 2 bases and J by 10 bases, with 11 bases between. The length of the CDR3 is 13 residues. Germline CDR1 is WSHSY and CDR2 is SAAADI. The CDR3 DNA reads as TGCGCCAGCAGTGAGACAGACCGTGGAAAACTGTTTTTT. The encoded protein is CASSETDRGKLFF.

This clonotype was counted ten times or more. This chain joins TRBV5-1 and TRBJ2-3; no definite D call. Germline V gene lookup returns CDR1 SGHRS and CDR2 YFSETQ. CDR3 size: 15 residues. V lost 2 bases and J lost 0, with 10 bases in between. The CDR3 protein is CASSFAKASTDTQYF. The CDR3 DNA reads TGCGCCAGCAGCTTCGCGAAGGCTAGCACAGATACGCAGTATTTT.

In DNA, the CDR3 is TGTGCCATCAGGTTTTCGGCAGAGAAGAACACTGAAGCTTTCTTT. Protein product: CAIRFSAEKNTEAFF. The chain joins TRBV10-3 to TRBJ1-1, with D unclear. Trimming pared 6 bases from V and 1 base from J, leaving 15 bases between. CDR1 ENHRY and CDR2 SYGVKD come from the germline V gene. The CDR3 runs to 15 residues.

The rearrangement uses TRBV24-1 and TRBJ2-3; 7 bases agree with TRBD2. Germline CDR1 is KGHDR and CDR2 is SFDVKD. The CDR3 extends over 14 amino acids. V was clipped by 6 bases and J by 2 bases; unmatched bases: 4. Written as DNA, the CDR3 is TGTGCCACCAGTATGGGACTAAACACAGATACGCAGTATTTT. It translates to CATSMGLNTDTQYF.

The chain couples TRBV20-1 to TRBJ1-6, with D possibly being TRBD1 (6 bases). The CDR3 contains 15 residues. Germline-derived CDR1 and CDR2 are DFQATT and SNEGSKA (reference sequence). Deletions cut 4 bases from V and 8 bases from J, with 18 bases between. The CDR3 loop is CSATHFGDTDSPLHF. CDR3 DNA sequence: TGCAGTGCTACACATTTCGGGGACACCGATTCACCCCTCCACTTT.

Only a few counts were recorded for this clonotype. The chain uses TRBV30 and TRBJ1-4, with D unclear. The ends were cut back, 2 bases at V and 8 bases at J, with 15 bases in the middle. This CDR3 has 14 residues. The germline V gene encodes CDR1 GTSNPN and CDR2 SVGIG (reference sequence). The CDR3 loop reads CAWSTSASNEKLFF. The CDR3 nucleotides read TGTGCCTGGAGTACCTCCGCGAGCAACGAAAAACTGTTTTTT.

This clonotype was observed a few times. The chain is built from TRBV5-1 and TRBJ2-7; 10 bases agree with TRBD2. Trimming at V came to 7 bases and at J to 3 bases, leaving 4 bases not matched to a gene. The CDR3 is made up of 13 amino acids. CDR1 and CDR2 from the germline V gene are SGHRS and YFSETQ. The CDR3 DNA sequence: TGCGCCAGCCAGCGGGAGGGCCGCTACGAGCAGTACTTC. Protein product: CASQREGRYEQYF.

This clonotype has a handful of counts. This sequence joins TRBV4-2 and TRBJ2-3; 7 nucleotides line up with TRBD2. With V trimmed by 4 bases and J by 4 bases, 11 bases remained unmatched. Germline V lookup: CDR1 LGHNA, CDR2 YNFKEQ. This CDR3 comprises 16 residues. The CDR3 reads CASSRSSRERSDTQYF. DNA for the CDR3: TGTGCCAGCAGCCGGTCCTCGCGGGAGAGGTCAGATACGCAGTATTTT.

The CDR3 nucleotides read TGCGCCAGCAGCTTCGGCAAAAGCTCTGGGGCCAACGTCCTGACTTTC. Amino acids: CASSFGKSSGANVLTF. This chain joins TRBV5-1 and TRBJ2-6, with unresolved D. Germline assignment: CDR1 SGHRS and CDR2 YFSETQ. The CDR3 has 16 amino acids. V gave up 2 bases and J gave up 0 bases, with 9 bases separating them.

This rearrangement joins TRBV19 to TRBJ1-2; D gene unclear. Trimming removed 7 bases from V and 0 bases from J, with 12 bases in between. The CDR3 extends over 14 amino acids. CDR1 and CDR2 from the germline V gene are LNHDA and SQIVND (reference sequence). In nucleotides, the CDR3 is TGTGCCAGTAATGTTCCGGGCACTAACTATGGCTACACCTTC. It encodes CASNVPGTNYGYTF.

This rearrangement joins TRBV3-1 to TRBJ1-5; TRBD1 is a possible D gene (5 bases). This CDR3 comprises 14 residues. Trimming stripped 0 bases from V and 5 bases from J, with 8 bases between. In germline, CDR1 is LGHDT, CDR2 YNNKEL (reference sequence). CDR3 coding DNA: TGTGCCAGCAGCCAAGATGGGGGGTATCAGCCCCAGCATTTT. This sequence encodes CASSQDGGYQPQHF.

The CDR3 region is CASSSPRDRTFQETQYF. DNA for the CDR3: TGCGCCAGCAGCTCCCCCCGGGACAGGACTTTCCAAGAGACCCAGTACTTC. This chain joins TRBV5-1 and TRBJ2-5, with 8 bases identical to TRBD1. The V gene's germline CDR1 is SGHRS and CDR2 YFSETQ. V gave up 3 bases and J gave up 1 base; unmatched junction bases: 11. This CDR3 comprises 17 residues.

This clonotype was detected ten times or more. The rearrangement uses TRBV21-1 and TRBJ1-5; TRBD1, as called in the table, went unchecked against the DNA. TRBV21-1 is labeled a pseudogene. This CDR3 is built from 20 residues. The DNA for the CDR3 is TGTGCCAGCACATCACACCGGGGGCCACTCGAATTCTATAGCAATCAGCCCCAGCATTTT. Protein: CASTSHRGPLEFYSNQPQHF.

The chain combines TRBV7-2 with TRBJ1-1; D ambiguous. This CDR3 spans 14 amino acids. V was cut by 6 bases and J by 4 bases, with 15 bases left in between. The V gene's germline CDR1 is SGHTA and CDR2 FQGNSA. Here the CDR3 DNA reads TGTGCCAGCAGGTTCGGTGAACTGCCCACTGAAGCTTTCTTT. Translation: CASRFGELPTEAFF.

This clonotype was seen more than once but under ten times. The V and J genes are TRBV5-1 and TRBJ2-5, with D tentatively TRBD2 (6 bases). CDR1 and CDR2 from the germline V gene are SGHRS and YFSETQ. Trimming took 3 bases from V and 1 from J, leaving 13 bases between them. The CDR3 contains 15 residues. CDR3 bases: TGCGCCAGCAGCTACCTTTTGCGGGGCCAAGAGACCCAGTACTTC. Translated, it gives CASSYLLRGQETQYF.

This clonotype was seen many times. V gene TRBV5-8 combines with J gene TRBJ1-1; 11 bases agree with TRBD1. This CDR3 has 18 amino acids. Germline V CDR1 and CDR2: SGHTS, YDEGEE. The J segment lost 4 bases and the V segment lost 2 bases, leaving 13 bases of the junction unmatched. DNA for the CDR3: TGTGCCAGCAGCTTAGTTCCGGGACAGGGGGGATACGGCACTGAAGCTTTCTTT. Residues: CASSLVPGQGGYGTEAFF.

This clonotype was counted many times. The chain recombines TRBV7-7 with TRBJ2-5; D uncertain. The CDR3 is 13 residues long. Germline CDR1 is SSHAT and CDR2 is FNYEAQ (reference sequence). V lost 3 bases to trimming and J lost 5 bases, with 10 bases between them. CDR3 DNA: TGTGCCAGCAGCTTCCGACAAGACGAGACCCAGTACTTC. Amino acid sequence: CASSFRQDETQYF.

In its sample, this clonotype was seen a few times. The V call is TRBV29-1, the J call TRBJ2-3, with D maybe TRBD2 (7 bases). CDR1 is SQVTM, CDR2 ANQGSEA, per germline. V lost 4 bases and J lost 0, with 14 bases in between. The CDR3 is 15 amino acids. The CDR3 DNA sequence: TGCAGCGTTGCTGGGGGGGCGGGGAGCACAGATACGCAGTATTTT. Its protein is CSVAGGAGSTDTQYF.

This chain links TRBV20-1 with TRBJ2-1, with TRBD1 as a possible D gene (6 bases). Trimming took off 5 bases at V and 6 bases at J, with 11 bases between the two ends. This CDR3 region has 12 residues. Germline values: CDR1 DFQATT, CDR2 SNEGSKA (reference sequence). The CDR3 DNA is TGCAGTGCTGGACCACAGGGCAATGAGCAGTTCTTC. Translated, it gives CSAGPQGNEQFF.